This T cell receptor beta chain is drawn from a study of cytomegalovirus exposure and HLA in healthy donors. Concerning this clone: No antigen is known for it.

Whole-study findings and limits: Trimming of TCR beta V- and J-genes showed a link, identified in a later analysis, to a missense DCLRE1C variant. The study labeled under 200 TCR beta chains cytomegalovirus-associated. Reports indicate that TCR beta sequences accurately predicted the HLA-A and HLA-B alleles of most subjects.

CDR1 is MNHEY, CDR2 SMNVEV, per germline (reference sequence). V was cut by 3 bases and J by 5 bases, with 3 bases left in between. The CDR3 length is 11 residues. In the PCR, 60 Vbeta and 13 Jbeta primers were used. Assay: immunoSEQ multiplex PCR; the TCRdb copy retains only in-frame clones and omits some. The table shows more than 110,000 clones, with approximately 80% occurring only once. The source is a man aged 50-60 years in good health and CMV-seronegative. The chain joins TRBV27 to TRBJ2-3; no definite D call. The sequenced sample consisted of PBMCs. The CDR3 region is CASSFRDTQYF. The CDR3 coding sequence is TGTGCCAGCAGTTTTCGAGATACGCAGTATTTT.